Below, 6 T cell receptor beta chains from the same sample are listed, as sequenced in a study of blood T cell repertoires in COVID-19. This table comes from immunoSEQ multiplex PCR, and its TCRdb copy is limited to in-frame clones, with some not included. The data show some 150,000 clones, with about 80% seen just once and 4% held by the top ten. Sequencing used peripheral blood. The receptors come from a woman aged 55-69 years with acute or convalescent COVID-19.

The V gene is TRBV10-1, the J gene TRBJ2-3; 12 nucleotides line up with TRBD2. This CDR3 has 16 amino acids. Germline-derived CDR1 and CDR2 are WNHNN and SYGVQD (reference sequence). Trimming took 2 bases from V and 1 from J; bases not matched to a gene: 1. The CDR3, as DNA: TGCGCCAGCAGTGAGCTAGCGGGAGGGCGCACAGATACGCAGTATTTT. This sequence encodes CASSELAGGRTDTQYF.

This chain links TRBV30 with TRBJ1-1; D call uncertain. CDR1 and CDR2 (germline): GTSNPN, SVGIG (reference sequence). The CDR3 length is 12 residues. Trimming cost V 3 bases and J 6 bases, with 11 bases left between them. Here the CDR3 reads CAWSYGSAEAFF. In DNA, the CDR3 is TGTGCCTGGAGCTATGGGAGCGCTGAAGCTTTCTTT.

V usage is TRBV19 and J usage is TRBJ1-5, with a tentative D call TRBD1 (6 bases). Germline CDR1 LNHDA, CDR2 SQIVND (reference sequence). V was clipped by 7 bases and J by 5 bases, with 12 bases between them. This CDR3 region has 13 residues. CDR3 residues: CASTGRGHQPQHF. The CDR3 DNA is TGTGCCAGTACAGGCAGGGGCCATCAGCCCCAGCATTTT.

This chain connects TRBV4-1 to TRBJ2-1; the D gene is possibly TRBD2 (6 bases). V lost 4 bases and J 3 bases, leaving 13 bases between the germline ends. Germline V gene lookup returns CDR1 MGHRA and CDR2 YSYEKL. There are 15 residues in the CDR3. Here the CDR3 DNA reads TGCGCCAGCAGCCGATCGGTCGGGAGCTACAATGAGCAGTTCTTC. It codes for CASSRSVGSYNEQFF.

This chain connects TRBV30 to TRBJ1-4; 7 bases are shared with TRBD1. Losses at the gene ends were 1 base for V and 5 bases for J; bases not matched to a gene: 4. CDR3 length: 14 amino acids. The V gene's germline CDR1 is GTSNPN and CDR2 SVGIG (reference sequence). CDR3 sequence reads: CAWSGGQRNEKLFF. The CDR3 DNA follows: TGTGCCTGGAGTGGGGGACAGAGAAATGAAAAACTGTTTTTT.

This sequence joins TRBV28 and TRBJ2-7, with 7 bases aligning to TRBD2. The V and J ends lost 2 bases and 1 base, in that order; junction bases with no gene match: 5. The CDR3 runs 15 residues. Germline lookup yields CDR1 MDHEN and CDR2 SYDVKM. For the CDR3, the DNA is TGTGCCAGCAGTTTAGGCGGGAGCTGGTCCTACGAGCAGTACTTC. Its protein product is CASSLGGSWSYEQYF.